This TCR beta chain is drawn from a study of blood T cell repertoires in COVID-19. As for the study in general: Researchers got acute and convalescent COVID-19 samples from the United States, Italy and Spain.

Germline loops: CDR1 MNHEY, CDR2 SVGAGI. This CDR3 region has 15 residues. V was trimmed by 6 bases and J by 5 bases, leaving 19 bases between them. In the source study's methods: Cell counts per sample came from amplifying reference gene primers. Sequencing used immunoSEQ multiplex PCR; TCRdb keeps in-frame clones, though not all of them. The V and J calls and clone size are taken from that table; D and trimming were inferred from the DNA. Of some 190,000 clones listed, more than 80% are singletons. The sample was peripheral blood. This TCR was recovered from an older woman with acute or convalescent COVID-19. This chain links TRBV6-5 with TRBJ1-1, with a possible D match to TRBD1 (5 bases). The CDR3 is CASRVLRQGETEAFF. In nucleotides, the CDR3 is TGTGCCAGCAGAGTCCTAAGGCAGGGTGAGACTGAAGCTTTCTTT.